These 32 T cell receptor beta chains were all obtained from the same sample, sequenced in a study of blood T cells in healthy people across ages. The second PCR ran roughly 7 to 11 cycles with a sample-barcoded 5' primer and J-beta primers. MiXCR, run by TCRdb on the 5' RACE reads, gives a single entry per CDR3 protein. The sample consists of 1.5 million to 2 million distinct CDR3 sequences, 28% of them appearing once. Specimen: blood. These receptors were taken from a woman aged 25 to 39 in good health.

This sequence joins TRBV9 and TRBJ2-7; D remains ambiguous. The V and J ends lost 0 bases and 3 bases respectively, with 10 bases between them. CDR1 and CDR2 from the germline V gene are SGDLS and YYNGEE. There are 14 residues in the CDR3. The CDR3 DNA follows: TGTGCCAGCAGCGTAGATCTATCGAACTACGAGCAGTACTTC. As protein: CASSVDLSNYEQYF.

This chain links TRBV3-1 with TRBJ1-1; a weak D match, TRBD1 (5 bases). The CDR3 covers 16 residues. Germline V CDR1 and CDR2: LGHDT, YNNKEL (reference sequence). Trimming left V 0 bases short and J 1 base short, with 12 bases between. Written as DNA, the CDR3 is TGTGCCAGCAGCCAAGAACGAGGACACGGGAACACTGAAGCTTTCTTT. Translated: CASSQERGHGNTEAFF.

The gene calls are TRBV6-6 and TRBJ1-2; TRBD1 is a possible D gene (6 bases). Germline values: CDR1 MNHNY, CDR2 SVGAGI (reference sequence). Trimming cost V 8 bases and J 8 bases, with 15 bases left between them. CDR3 length equals 12 residues. CDR3 sequence (DNA): TGTGCCAGCGGTCGGGGGCAGGAAGGCTACACCTTC. Translated, it gives CASGRGQEGYTF.

CDR3: CASSVTRYRTGYGYTF. CDR3 nucleotide sequence: TGTGCCAGCAGTGTTACTCGGTACAGGACCGGCTATGGCTACACCTTC. The V and J genes are TRBV2 and TRBJ1-2, with a weak D call TRBD1 (5 bases). V was pared by 4 bases and J by 4 bases, with 19 bases between. The CDR3 is made up of 16 amino acids. Germline V gene sequence: CDR1 SNHLY, CDR2 FYNNEI. Combining the CDR3 with reference TRBV2 and TRBJ1-2 gives the whole variable domain EPEVTQTPSHQVTQMGQEVILRCVPISNHLYFYWYRQILGQKVEFLVSFYNNEISEKSEIFDDQFSVERPDGSNFTLKIRSTKLEDSAMYFCASSVTRYRTGYGYTFGSGTRLTVV.

The chain combines TRBV20-1 with TRBJ1-2; tentatively, D is TRBD1 (5 bases). The CDR3 extends over 15 amino acids. Trimming took 3 bases from V and 1 from J, leaving 15 bases between them. CDR1 DFQATT and CDR2 SNEGSKA come from the germline V gene (reference sequence). CDR3 region: CSARAGAGHNYGYTF. The CDR3 region has the DNA TGCAGTGCTAGGGCCGGGGCAGGACATAACTATGGCTACACCTTC.

This chain connects TRBV3-1 to TRBJ2-1, with a possible D match to TRBD2 (6 bases). Germline assignment: CDR1 LGHDT and CDR2 YNNKEL (reference sequence). Trimming left V 3 bases short and J 6 bases short, with 18 bases between. The CDR3 contains 16 residues. The CDR3 DNA reads as TGTGCCAGCAGCCATTTGGAGGGAAGCCGGGGCAATGAGCAGTTCTTC. Translated, it gives CASSHLEGSRGNEQFF.

The chain recombines TRBV20-1 with TRBJ2-1, with 7 bases aligning to TRBD1. Near its end, the DNA agrees better with TRBJ2-7, so the J call may be wrong. CDR3 length equals 13 residues. The germline V gene has CDR1 DFQATT and CDR2 SNEGSKA (reference sequence). The CDR3 DNA reads TGCAGTGCTAGAGGGACAGGCTACAATGAGCAGTACTTC. Amino acid sequence: CSARGTGYNEQYF.

This rearrangement joins TRBV15 to TRBJ1-5, with unresolved D. V was clipped by 0 bases and J by 12 bases, with 9 bases between them. The CDR3 extends over 12 amino acids. CDR1 is LNHNV and CDR2 is YYDKDF in the germline V gene (reference sequence). The DNA for the CDR3 is TGTGCCACCAGCAGAGATTTAAGCCGCCAGCATTTT. This codes for CATSRDLSRQHF.

On this clonotype: The missing conserved phenylalanine or tryptophan at the end of this CDR3 makes a read error likely. V and J are TRBV7-9 and TRBJ2-5; 9 nucleotides align to TRBD1. The germline V gene encodes CDR1 SEHNR and CDR2 FQNEAQ (reference sequence). The CDR3 is made up of 16 amino acids. The CDR3 reads CAGSPRTGEGQETQYC. As DNA, the CDR3 is TGTGCCGGCAGCCCGAGGACAGGGGAAGGCCAAGAGACCCAGTACTGC.

This chain connects TRBV20-1 to TRBJ1-2, with 11 bases identical to TRBD1. CDR1 is DFQATT, CDR2 SNEGSKA, per germline (reference sequence). The V and J ends lost 3 bases and 7 bases, in that order; junction bases with no gene match: 4. The CDR3 runs to 13 residues. CDR3 in amino acids: CSASGDRGFGYTF. CDR3 in DNA: TGCAGTGCTAGTGGGGACAGGGGGTTTGGCTACACCTTC.

The V gene is TRBV5-1, the J gene TRBJ2-5, with D perhaps TRBD1 (5 bases). This CDR3 region has 11 residues. V was shortened by 9 bases and J by 10 bases, with 16 bases between the two germline ends. Germline values: CDR1 SGHRS, CDR2 YFSETQ. CDR3 protein: CAISGIRNQYF. CDR3 DNA: TGCGCCATTTCAGGGATACGGAACCAGTACTTC. The whole variable domain, filled in from reference TRBV5-1 and TRBJ2-5, reads KAGVTQTPRYLIKTRGQQVTLSCSPISGHRSVSWYQQTPGQGLQFLFEYFSETQRNKGNFPGRFSGRQFSNSRSEMNVSTLELGDSALYLCAISGIRNQYFGPGTRLLVL.

This clonotype has at least ten counts. The genes are TRBV4-1 and TRBJ2-1; D remains ambiguous. V was shortened by 1 base and J by 1 base, with 11 bases between the two germline ends. The germline CDR1 and CDR2 sequences are MGHRA and YSYEKL. The CDR3 has 16 amino acids. DNA of the CDR3: TGCGCCAGCAGCCAAGGTGGGCAGGTTTCCTACAATGAGCAGTTCTTC. It translates to CASSQGGQVSYNEQFF.

This clonotype was counted ten times or more. For the CDR3, the DNA is TGCAGCGTTTCTAAGGGCACTGAAGCTTTCTTT. Amino acids: CSVSKGTEAFF. The genes are TRBV29-1 and TRBJ1-1, with unresolved D. In germline, CDR1 is SQVTM, CDR2 ANQGSEA. This CDR3 contains 11 residues. Trimming left V 5 bases short and J 4 bases short, with 8 bases between.

V usage is TRBV5-1 and J usage is TRBJ2-1; D may be TRBD1 or TRBD2 (5 bases each). This CDR3 comprises 15 residues. CDR1 is SGHRS, CDR2 YFSETQ, per germline. Trimming removed 4 bases at V and 0 bases at J, with 11 bases between. CDR3 protein: CASSHRDPSYNEQFF. CDR3 coding DNA: TGCGCCAGCAGCCACCGGGACCCCTCCTACAATGAGCAGTTCTTC.

The chain carries TRBV3-1 and TRBJ2-2; 11 bases are shared with TRBD2. The CDR3 length is 14 residues. CDR1 is LGHDT, CDR2 YNNKEL, per germline (reference sequence). The V segment lost 4 bases and the J segment 5 bases; nucleotides outside the gene matches: 0. The CDR3 reads CASSRTSGTGELFF. The CDR3 region has the DNA TGTGCCAGCAGCCGGACTAGCGGGACCGGGGAGCTGTTTTTT.

As DNA, the CDR3 is TGTGCCAGCAGCCAAAACAGGGTGATAGGCTACGAGCAGTACTTC. Translated: CASSQNRVIGYEQYF. The chain links TRBV12-3 or TRBV12-4 to TRBJ2-7; D is possibly TRBD1 (6 bases). The germline V and J ends were trimmed by 6 bases and 3 bases, with 18 bases remaining between them. The CDR3 length is 15 residues.

The V gene is TRBV6-4, the J gene TRBJ2-1; 8 bases are shared with TRBD2. The CDR3 has 16 amino acids. Germline values: CDR1 MRHNA, CDR2 SNTAGT. The J segment lost 2 bases and the V segment lost 0 bases, leaving 3 bases of the junction unmatched. The DNA for the CDR3 is TGTGCCAGCAGTGACTCGGGGCGGGGGGCCTACAATGAGCAGTTCTTC. Translated, it gives CASSDSGRGAYNEQFF.

This clonotype has more than one count but fewer than ten. The chain has TRBV28 and TRBJ1-2, with D hard to call. The germline V gene encodes CDR1 MDHEN and CDR2 SYDVKM. V lost 1 base and J lost 7, with 16 bases in between. The length of the CDR3 is 15 residues. CDR3 DNA: TGTGCCAGCAGTTTATCAGAGGGTCTAGTTGGTGGCTACACCTTC. Residues: CASSLSEGLVGGYTF.

V and J are TRBV10-1 and TRBJ2-2; D might be TRBD1 or TRBD2, each matching 5 bases. Germline loops: CDR1 WNHNN, CDR2 SYGVQD (reference sequence). The germline V and J ends were trimmed by 0 bases and 6 bases, with 14 bases remaining between them. The CDR3 contains 16 residues. CDR3 sequence reads: CASSESGRDGAGELFF. CDR3 nucleotides: TGCGCCAGCAGTGAGTCGGGCAGGGACGGGGCCGGGGAGCTGTTTTTT.

This clonotype was seen a handful of times. The chain recombines TRBV5-1 with TRBJ2-7, with 8 nucleotides matching TRBD1. This CDR3 is 13 amino acids long. Unmatched junction bases numbered 3, after V lost 5 bases and J lost 2 bases. Per germline, CDR1 SGHRS and CDR2 YFSETQ. In DNA form, the CDR3 reads TGCGCCAGCAGTATGGACAGGGCCTACGAGCAGTACTTC. It is translated as CASSMDRAYEQYF.

This clonotype came up a few times. The V gene is TRBV11-2, the J gene TRBJ2-3; perhaps TRBD1 as D (5 bases). The CDR3 contains 13 residues. V was cut by 4 bases and J by 5 bases, with 10 bases left in between. Germline V lookup: CDR1 SGHAT, CDR2 FQNNGV. CDR3 amino acids: CASSYPRGDTQYF. The CDR3 DNA follows: TGTGCCAGCAGCTACCCTAGGGGAGATACGCAGTATTTT.

The rearrangement uses TRBV6-6 and TRBJ2-7; 7 nucleotides line up with TRBD1. The length of the CDR3 is 15 residues. Germline values: CDR1 MNHNY, CDR2 SVGAGI (reference sequence). V lost 5 bases to trimming and J lost 1 base; unmatched junction nucleotides: 8. The CDR3 coding sequence is TGTGCCAGCAGTCGGCCGGGACAGCCTTCCTACGAGCAGTACTTC. Residues: CASSRPGQPSYEQYF.

The V call is TRBV12-5, the J call TRBJ1-5; TRBD1 matches at 8 bases. This CDR3 has 15 amino acids. V was pared by 6 bases and J by 6 bases, with 10 bases of the junction left unmatched. Germline lookup yields CDR1 LGHNT and CDR2 FRNRAP. The CDR3 region is CASGYDRGGGQPQHF. The DNA of the CDR3 is TGTGCTAGTGGCTATGACAGGGGCGGTGGTCAGCCCCAGCATTTT.

In this sample, this clonotype turned up a few times. V usage is TRBV5-1 and J usage is TRBJ2-1; TRBD2 matches at 10 bases. Germline CDR1 reads SGHRS; CDR2 reads YFSETQ. The CDR3 is 16 amino acids. V shed 2 bases, J shed 0 bases, and the junction held 2 bases outside the gene matches. The CDR3 bases are TGCGCCAGCAGCTTAATAGCGGGGGGCTCCTACAATGAGCAGTTCTTC. This sequence encodes CASSLIAGGSYNEQFF.

This clonotype was detected only a few times. The CDR3 sequence: CASSLAGYGNQPQHF. The CDR3 region has the DNA TGTGCCAGCAGCTTAGCAGGGTACGGCAATCAGCCCCAGCATTTT. The chain employs TRBV7-2 and TRBJ1-5; unclear D gene. This CDR3 is 15 amino acids long. Germline V gene lookup returns CDR1 SGHTA and CDR2 FQGNSA. V was pared by 0 bases and J by 2 bases, with 8 bases between.

This chain connects TRBV7-9 to TRBJ2-3, with TRBD2 matching 7 bases. Germline V gene lookup returns CDR1 SEHNR and CDR2 FQNEAQ (reference sequence). After removal of 11 bases from V and 2 bases from J, the junction contained 10 bases not matched to a gene. The CDR3 covers 14 residues. CDR3 in amino acids: CAVYPGLNTDTQYF. In DNA form, the CDR3 reads TGTGCCGTTTACCCGGGACTAAACACAGATACGCAGTATTTT.

V is TRBV27 and J is TRBJ2-3; 12 positions agree with TRBD2. This CDR3 has 16 amino acids. CDR1 MNHEY and CDR2 SMNVEV come from the germline V gene (reference sequence). The V and J ends lost 7 bases and 4 bases, in that order; junction bases with no gene match: 9. The CDR3 DNA is TGTGCCAGCAAGGGGGCTAGCGGGAGGGGCCCAGATACGCAGTATTTT. Its protein is CASKGASGRGPDTQYF.

This clonotype was counted between two and nine times. The rearrangement links TRBV7-9 to TRBJ1-5, with D possibly being TRBD1 (6 bases). Trimming took off 5 bases at V and 4 bases at J, with 18 bases between the two ends. Germline V gene data show CDR1 as SEHNR and CDR2 as FQNEAQ (reference sequence). The CDR3 extends over 16 amino acids. CDR3 coding DNA: TGTGCCAGCAGCCCAAACAGGGACGGGGAAAATCAGCCCCAGCATTTT. It translates to CASSPNRDGENQPQHF. The full variable domain, with the rest looked up from reference TRBV7-9 and TRBJ1-5, is DTGVSQNPRHKITKRGQNVTFRCDPISEHNRLYWYRQTLGQGPEFLTYFQNEAQLEKSRLLSDRFSAERPKGSFSTLEIQRTEQGDSAMYLCASSPNRDGENQPQHFGDGTRLSIL.

The rearrangement links TRBV5-1 to TRBJ1-1, with D perhaps TRBD1 (5 bases). Germline assignment: CDR1 SGHRS and CDR2 YFSETQ. V was pared by 3 bases and J by 11 bases, with 17 bases between. The CDR3 consists of 13 residues. CDR3 protein: CASSSGPHLGAFF. CDR3 nucleotide sequence: TGCGCCAGCAGCTCGGGGCCGCATCTCGGGGCTTTCTTT. Based on the CDR3 plus reference TRBV5-1 and TRBJ1-1, the full variable domain is KAGVTQTPRYLIKTRGQQVTLSCSPISGHRSVSWYQQTPGQGLQFLFEYFSETQRNKGNFPGRFSGRQFSNSRSEMNVSTLELGDSALYLCASSSGPHLGAFFGQGTRLTVV.

This chain joins TRBV3-1 and TRBJ1-2, with unresolved D. The V gene's germline CDR1 is LGHDT and CDR2 YNNKEL (reference sequence). The germline V and J ends were trimmed by 5 bases and 7 bases, with 11 bases remaining between them. CDR3 length: 12 residues. The CDR3 region has the DNA TGTGCCAGCAGCGGCCCCGCGGGTGGCTACACCTTC. It translates to CASSGPAGGYTF.

As for this clonotype: With a much larger clone just one base away, this may be a read error. V is TRBV12-3 or TRBV12-4 and J is TRBJ2-1, with a weak D call TRBD2 (6 bases). Between the trimmed V and J ends, which lost 6 bases and 0 bases, there was a span of 15 bases. The CDR3 sequence is 16 residues long. The CDR3 coding sequence is TGTGCCAGCAGCACGGCTAGCGTTAGCTCCTACAATGAGCAGTTCTTC. Its translation is CASSTASVSSYNEQFF.

This clonotype was detected many times. The CDR3: CASSTGVSNIQYF. The CDR3 DNA sequence: TGTGCCAGCAGTACAGGGGTCTCTAACATTCAGTACTTC. The rearrangement links TRBV6-1 to TRBJ2-4, with 7 bases identical to TRBD1. The germline gives CDR1 MNHNS, CDR2 SASEGT. J gave up 7 bases and V 5 bases, and 5 bases lay outside the gene matches. CDR3 length equals 13 residues.